Below, one T cell receptor beta chain is given with its context. The entry originates in a study of blood T cell repertoires in COVID-19. The overall study: Spain, Italy and the United States supplied samples that represented acute and convalescent COVID-19. Nucleic acid was either cDNA or gDNA, and it came from T cells, B-cell-depleted T cells, or PBMCs.

In the original processing: Amplification of reference gene primers was used by the study to estimate nucleated cell counts. Profiled with immunoSEQ multiplex PCR; TCRdb holds only in-frame clones, not every one. V and J calls and clone size come straight from that table; D and trimming were deduced from the DNA. This table holds more than 85,000 clones, around 85% found once. The sample taken for sequencing was peripheral blood. The clonotype originates from a man at least 80 years old with acute or convalescent COVID-19.

The CDR3 nucleotides read TGTGCCAGCAGCCCCCTAAATGCGGGACGCCAAGAAGCTTTCTTT. It yields the protein CASSPLNAGRQEAFF. The chain uses TRBV3-1 (or the pseudogene TRBV3-2) and TRBJ1-1, with D possibly being TRBD1 (5 bases). The V gene's germline CDR1 is LGHDT and CDR2 YNNKEL (reference sequence). The CDR3 runs 15 residues. V lost 4 bases and J lost 8, with 20 bases in between.